This paragraph covers one TCR beta chain sequence. Amplification used 60 Vbeta primers and 13 Jbeta primers. Repertoires were generated with immunoSEQ multiplex PCR, while TCRdb's copy carries only in-frame clones and drops some. Seen here are some 180,000 clones, 65% to 90% observed once, and the top ten hold 2% to 2.5%. This specimen belongs to a study of cytomegalovirus exposure and HLA in healthy donors. In germline, CDR1 is SGHAT, CDR2 FQNNGV. CDR3 size: 14 residues. Deletions cut 2 bases from V and 1 base from J, with 8 bases between. The chain links TRBV11-2 to TRBJ1-1; D is uncertain. The source is a woman aged 50 to 60 in good health and CMV-seronegative. The sequenced material came from PBMCs. This chain's CDR3 is CASSLTTPNTEAFF. In DNA form, the CDR3 reads TGTGCCAGCAGCTTAACGACACCGAACACTGAAGCTTTCTTT.